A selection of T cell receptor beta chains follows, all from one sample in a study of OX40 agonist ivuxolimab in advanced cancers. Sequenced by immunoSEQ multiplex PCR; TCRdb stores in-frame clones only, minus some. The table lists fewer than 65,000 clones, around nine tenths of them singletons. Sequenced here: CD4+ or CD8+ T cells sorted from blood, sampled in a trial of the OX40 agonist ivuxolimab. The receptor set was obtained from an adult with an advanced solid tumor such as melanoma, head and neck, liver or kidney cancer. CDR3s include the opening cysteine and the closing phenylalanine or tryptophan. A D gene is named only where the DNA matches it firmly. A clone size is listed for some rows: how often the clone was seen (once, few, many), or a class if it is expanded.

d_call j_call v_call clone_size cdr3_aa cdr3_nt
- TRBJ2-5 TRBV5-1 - CASSPLSGGRETQYF TGCGCCAGCTCCCCCTTGTCGGGGGGCAGGGAGACCCAGTACTTC
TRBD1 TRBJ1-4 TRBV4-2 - CASTRDSEKLFF TGTGCCAGCACAAGGGACAGTGAAAAACTGTTTTTT
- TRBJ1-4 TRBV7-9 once CASSLGLATNEKLFF TGTGCCAGCAGCTTAGGGCTCGCAACTAATGAAAAACTGTTTTTT
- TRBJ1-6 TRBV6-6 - CATGQNYNSPLHF TGTGCCACCGGACAGAACTATAATTCACCCCTCCACTTT
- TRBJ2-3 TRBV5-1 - CASSLRGGDSTDTQYF TGCGCCAGCAGCTTGCGAGGAGGGGATAGCACAGATACGCAGTATTTT
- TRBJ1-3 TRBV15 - CATSEGDSSGNTIYF TGTGCCACCAGCGAAGGGGATAGCTCTGGAAACACCATATATTTT
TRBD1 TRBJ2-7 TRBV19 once CASTRRTGSHEQYF TGTGCCAGCACGCGTAGGACAGGGAGCCACGAGCAGTACTTC
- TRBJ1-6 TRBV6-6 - CASSSQTPNSPLHF TGTGCCAGCAGCTCACAGACCCCTAATTCACCCCTCCACTTT
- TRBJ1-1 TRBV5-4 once CASSRTTGVGEAFF TGTGCCAGCAGTAGAACTACGGGGGTCGGGGAAGCTTTCTTT
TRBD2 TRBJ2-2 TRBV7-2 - CASSLGSSGGTGELFF TGTGCCAGCAGCTTAGGGTCTAGCGGGGGCACCGGGGAGCTGTTTTTT
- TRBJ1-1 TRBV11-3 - CASSLGLTREAFF TGTGCCAGCAGCTTAGGGCTTACCCGAGAAGCTTTCTTT
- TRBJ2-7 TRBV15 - CATSRDFYEQYF TGTGCCACCAGCAGAGATTTCTACGAGCAGTACTTC
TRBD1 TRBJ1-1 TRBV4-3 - CASSQDLRDRGPAFF TGCGCCAGCAGCCAAGATCTTCGGGACAGGGGCCCAGCTTTCTTT
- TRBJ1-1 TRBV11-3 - CASSLRGGPADEAFF TGTGCCAGCAGCTTACGAGGGGGTCCCGCCGATGAAGCTTTCTTT
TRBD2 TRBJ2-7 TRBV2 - CASSPRGGAEEQYF TGTGCCAGCAGTCCTCGCGGGGGGGCCGAGGAGCAGTACTTC
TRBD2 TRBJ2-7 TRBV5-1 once CASSLVVTSGGEQYF TGCGCCAGCAGCTTGGTTGTGACTAGCGGGGGCGAGCAGTACTTC
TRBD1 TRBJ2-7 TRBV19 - CASQGGQGASYEQYF TGTGCCAGTCAGGGGGGACAGGGGGCGAGTTACGAGCAGTACTTC
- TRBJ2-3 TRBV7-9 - CASSFREGISTDTQYF TGTGCCAGCAGCTTCAGGGAAGGGATCAGCACAGATACGCAGTATTTT
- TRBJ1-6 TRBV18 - CASSPGRNSPLHF TGTGCCAGCTCACCAGGGAGGAATTCACCCCTCCACTTT
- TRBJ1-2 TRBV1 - CTIGPNYGYTF TGCACGATTGGTCCTAACTATGGCTACACCTTC
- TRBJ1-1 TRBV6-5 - CASSQAAGGTEAFF TGTGCCAGCAGCCAAGCCGCGGGCGGGACTGAAGCTTTCTTT
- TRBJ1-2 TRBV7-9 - CASSLESRGYGYTF TGTGCCAGCAGCTTAGAGAGTAGGGGTTATGGCTACACCTTC
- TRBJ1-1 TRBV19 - CASSTTGMRNTEAFF TGTGCCAGTAGTACCACAGGGATGAGGAACACTGAAGCTTTCTTT
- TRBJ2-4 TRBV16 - CASSSGPDLFQYF TGTGCCAGCAGCTCGGGACCCGACTTGTTTCAGTACTTC
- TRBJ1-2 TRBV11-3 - CASSSQGGYGYTF TGTGCCAGCAGCTCACAGGGAGGGTATGGCTACACCTTC
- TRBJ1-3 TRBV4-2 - CASSLSTSISGGGNTIYF TGTGCCAGCAGCCTATCCACAAGTATAAGTGGGGGTGGAAACACCATATATTTT
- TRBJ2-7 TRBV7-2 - CASSLGRTAYEQYF TGTGCCAGCAGCTTAGGTCGTACCGCTTACGAGCAGTACTTC